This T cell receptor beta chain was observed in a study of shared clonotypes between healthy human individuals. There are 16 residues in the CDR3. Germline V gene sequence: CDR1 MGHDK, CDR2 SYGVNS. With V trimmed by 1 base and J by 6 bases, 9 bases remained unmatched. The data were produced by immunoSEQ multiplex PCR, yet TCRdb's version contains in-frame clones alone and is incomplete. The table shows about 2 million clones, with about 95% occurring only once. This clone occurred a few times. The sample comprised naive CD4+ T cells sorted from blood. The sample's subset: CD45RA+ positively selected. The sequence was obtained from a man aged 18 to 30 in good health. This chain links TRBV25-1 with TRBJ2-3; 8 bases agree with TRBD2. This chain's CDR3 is CASSESSGFKSDTQYF. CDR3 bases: TGTGCCAGCAGTGAATCTAGCGGGTTTAAAAGCGATACGCAGTATTTT. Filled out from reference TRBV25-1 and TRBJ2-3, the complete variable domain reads EADIYQTPRYLVIGTGKKITLECSQTMGHDKMYWYQQDPGMELHLIHYSYGVNSTEKGDLSSESTVSRIRTEHFPLTLESARPSHTSQYLCASSESSGFKSDTQYFGPGTRLTVL.